The 8 T cell receptor beta chains in this list originate from one sample, sequenced in a study of control samples from healthy donors and cancer patients. TCRdb keeps only in-frame clones here, not all; method: immunoSEQ multiplex PCR. The sample has some 140,000 clones; roughly 94% are singletons. Material: blood. The receptors were sampled from a man aged 35 to 55 in good health.

The CDR3 region has the DNA TGTGCCAGCAGCCCCTGGGACACCTTGGCCTACTATGGCTACACCTTC. Amino acid sequence: CASSPWDTLAYYGYTF. J is TRBJ1-2 and V is TRBV7-6; D might be TRBD1 (6 bases). Germline CDR1 SGHVS, CDR2 FNYEAQ. The germline V and J ends were trimmed by 5 bases and 3 bases, with 19 bases remaining between them. This CDR3 has 16 residues. Variable domain in full (rest from reference TRBV7-6 and TRBJ1-2): GAGVSQSPRYKVTKRGQDVALRCDPISGHVSLYWYRQALGQGPEFLTYFNYEAQQDKSGLPNDRFSAERPEGSISTLTIQRTEQRDSAMYRCASSPWDTLAYYGYTFGSGTRLTVV.

This chain links TRBV27 with TRBJ1-5; possible D gene TRBD1, 5 bases. Trimming took 6 bases from V and 1 from J, leaving 13 bases between them. The germline V gene has CDR1 MNHEY and CDR2 SMNVEV (reference sequence). The CDR3 runs 15 residues. This chain's CDR3 is CASRGLAGSNQPQHF. The CDR3 nucleotides are TGTGCCAGCAGGGGACTAGCTGGGAGCAATCAGCCCCAGCATTTT.

The chain couples TRBV4-3 to TRBJ2-4; 9 nucleotides align to TRBD1. In germline, CDR1 is LGHNA, CDR2 YSLEER. With 4 bases clipped from V and 5 bases from J, the junction kept 9 bases outside the gene matches. The length of the CDR3 is 16 residues. The CDR3 sequence is CASSPRTGVAQNIQYF. For the CDR3, the DNA is TGCGCCAGCAGCCCCAGGACAGGGGTTGCCCAAAACATTCAGTACTTC.

The chain is built from TRBV19 and TRBJ2-3; a possible D gene is TRBD1 (6 bases). This CDR3 comprises 14 residues. Germline-derived CDR1 and CDR2 are LNHDA and SQIVND (reference sequence). Trimming took off 6 bases at V and 0 bases at J, with 10 bases between the two ends. CDR3 DNA: TGTGCCAGTAGGGACAGCTATAGCACAGATACGCAGTATTTT. It is translated as CASRDSYSTDTQYF.

This chain joins TRBV11-1 and TRBJ2-2, with 9 bases identical to TRBD1. The V and J ends lost 4 bases and 4 bases, in that order; junction bases with no gene match: 7. Germline lookup yields CDR1 SGHAT and CDR2 FQDESV (reference sequence). This CDR3 has 16 amino acids. The CDR3 reads CASSYPGQGFTGELFF. The CDR3 DNA is TGTGCCAGCAGCTACCCCGGACAGGGGTTCACCGGGGAGCTGTTTTTT.

J is TRBJ1-5 and V is TRBV24-1; D call uncertain. The CDR3 covers 14 residues. Germline assignment: CDR1 KGHDR and CDR2 SFDVKD. The V gene lost 1 base and the J gene lost 3 bases, with 6 bases spanning the gap. The CDR3 sequence is CATSDFGFNQPQHF. The CDR3, as DNA: TGTGCCACCAGTGATTTTGGTTTCAATCAGCCCCAGCATTTT.

This rearrangement joins TRBV2 to TRBJ1-2, with D tentatively TRBD1 (5 bases). This CDR3 has 15 amino acids. In germline, CDR1 is SNHLY, CDR2 FYNNEI. V dropped 5 bases and J dropped 4 bases, with 17 bases sitting between them. The CDR3 DNA sequence: TGTGCCAGCAGTCAAACCCTGCTGGGGCTCTATGGCTACACCTTC. It specifies CASSQTLLGLYGYTF.

In this sample, this clone turned up once. This CDR3 is also generated by other DNA sequences in the sample. CDR3 sequence: CASSPGPGLAGGPVTGELFF. DNA of the CDR3: TGTGCCAGCAGCCCGGGGCCGGGACTAGCGGGGGGGCCCGTTACCGGGGAGCTGTTTTTT. The V gene is TRBV7-3, the J gene TRBJ2-2, with 16 nucleotides matching TRBD2. This CDR3 has 20 residues. Germline V gene data show CDR1 as SGHTA and CDR2 as FQGTGA. Trimming at V came to 5 bases and at J to 5 bases, leaving 14 bases not matched to a gene. Supplemented by reference TRBV7-3 and TRBJ2-2, the full variable domain reads GAGVSQTPSNKVTEKGKYVELRCDPISGHTALYWYRQSLGQGPEFLIYFQGTGAADDSGLPNDRFFAVRPEGSVSTLKIQRTERGDSAVYLCASSPGPGLAGGPVTGELFFGEGSRLTVL.